Sequencing of this T cell receptor (beta chain) was carried out in a study of T cell changes during pregnancy in multiple sclerosis. Profiling relied on immunoSEQ multiplex PCR, and the TCRdb table lists in-frame clones only, not all of them. The sample records more than 45,000 clones, around 92% being singletons. Germline CDR1 MGHRA, CDR2 YSYEKL. The CDR3 has 15 residues. The ends were cut back, 0 bases at V and 6 bases at J, with 11 bases in the middle. This TCR was recovered from a female donor in good health, enrolled as a control in a pregnancy study. The source was CD4+ T cells from peripheral blood mononuclear cells, collected in the second trimester of pregnancy. V is TRBV4-1 and J is TRBJ1-4; the D gene is possibly TRBD1 (6 bases). CDR3 DNA: TGCGCCAGCAGCCAAGATGCACAGGGCTATGAAAAACTGTTTTTT. This encodes CASSQDAQGYEKLFF.